Below, 19 T cell receptor beta chains from the same sample are listed, as sequenced in a study of beta chain features in type 1 diabetes. The whole isolated RNA underwent reverse transcription, so sequencing captured expressed TCRB transcripts. Profiling relied on immunoSEQ multiplex PCR, and the TCRdb table lists in-frame clones only, not all of them. The sample yields roughly 350,000 clones, approximately 11% seen once. Sequencing used naive CD4+ T cells from blood. These receptors originate from a woman in her twenties or thirties in good health.

This clone was found a few times. The chain recombines TRBV27 with TRBJ1-2, with TRBD1 matching over 10 bases. Looked up from germline, CDR1 is MNHEY and CDR2 is SMNVEV (reference sequence). V dropped 2 bases and J dropped 4; count of bases not matched to a gene: 7. The CDR3 is 16 amino acids. CDR3 bases: TGTGCCAGCAGTTTAGTCGGACAGGGGGAGACCTATGGCTACACCTTC. Protein sequence: CASSLVGQGETYGYTF.

The V gene is TRBV7-2, the J gene TRBJ2-3, with 8 bases matching TRBD2. The germline V gene encodes CDR1 SGHTA and CDR2 FQGNSA. The J segment lost 1 base and the V segment lost 5 bases, leaving 8 bases of the junction unmatched. The CDR3 sequence is 16 residues long. CDR3 sequence: CASSRLGREGTDTQYF. The CDR3 DNA follows: TGTGCCAGCAGCCGTCTGGGGCGGGAGGGCACAGATACGCAGTATTTT.

This clone was seen only a few times. The chain uses TRBV18 and TRBJ1-1; no clear D. V lost 1 base to trimming and J lost 0 bases, with 9 bases between them. The CDR3 sequence is 15 residues long. Looked up from germline, CDR1 is KGHSH and CDR2 is LQKENI. CDR3 DNA: TGTGCCAGCTCACCACGGGCAGGCGTGAACACTGAAGCTTTCTTT. Residues: CASSPRAGVNTEAFF.

The V and J genes are TRBV5-1 and TRBJ2-2; 11 bases are shared with TRBD1. The CDR3 length is 17 residues. CDR1 is SGHRS and CDR2 is YFSETQ in the germline V gene. V dropped 4 bases and J dropped 5; count of bases not matched to a gene: 10. This CDR3 is CASSSPGQGAFTGELFF. The CDR3 DNA sequence: TGCGCCAGCAGCAGCCCCGGACAGGGGGCTTTTACCGGGGAGCTGTTTTTT.

The chain is built from TRBV7-9 and TRBJ2-1; 11 positions match TRBD2. CDR1 is SEHNR and CDR2 is FQNEAQ in the germline V gene (reference sequence). The CDR3 length is 17 residues. V gave up 0 bases and J gave up 7 bases; unmatched junction bases: 8. The CDR3 protein is CASSLAVTSGIGNEQFF. The CDR3 region has the DNA TGTGCCAGCAGCTTAGCGGTGACTAGCGGGATAGGGAATGAGCAGTTCTTC.

This clone was counted only a few times. V is TRBV7-2 and J is TRBJ1-5, with D possibly TRBD1 on 6 matching bases. V was cut by 4 bases and J by 7 bases, with 11 bases left in between. CDR1 SGHTA and CDR2 FQGNSA come from the germline V gene. CDR3 length: 13 residues. CDR3 sequence: CASSSQQGQPQHF. The CDR3 coding sequence is TGTGCCAGCAGCTCCCAACAGGGACAGCCCCAGCATTTT.

This clone was detected only a few times. This rearrangement joins TRBV7-8 to TRBJ2-2; TRBD2 matches at 10 bases. CDR3 length: 17 amino acids. Trimming removed 3 bases from V and 4 bases from J; junction bases left unmatched: 8. In germline, CDR1 is SGHVS, CDR2 FQNEAQ. CDR3 loop: CASSFGRASGSTGELFF. CDR3 sequence (DNA): TGTGCCAGCAGCTTCGGTAGGGCTAGCGGGAGCACCGGGGAGCTGTTTTTT. Combining the CDR3 with reference TRBV7-8 and TRBJ2-2 gives the whole variable domain GAGVSQSPRYKVAKRGQDVALRCDPISGHVSLFWYQQALGQGPEFLTYFQNEAQLDKSGLPSDRFFAERPEGSVSTLKIQRTQQEDSAVYLCASSFGRASGSTGELFFGEGSRLTVL.

This clone was seen a few times. The genes are TRBV7-9 and TRBJ1-2; the match to TRBD1 covers 8 bases. Germline V CDR1 and CDR2: SEHNR, FQNEAQ (reference sequence). Unmatched junction bases numbered 8, after V lost 6 bases and J lost 5 bases. The CDR3 spans 14 residues. Here the CDR3 DNA reads TGTGCCAGCAGACCAGGGGGCTGGAATTATGGCTACACCTTC. Its protein is CASRPGGWNYGYTF.

In this sample, this clone turned up a few times. V gene TRBV7-2 combines with J gene TRBJ1-4, with 9 bases identical to TRBD1. Trimming at V came to 5 bases and at J to 4 bases, leaving 5 bases not matched to a gene. This CDR3 is 15 amino acids long. Germline CDR1 reads SGHTA; CDR2 reads FQGNSA. DNA of the CDR3: TGTGCCAGCAGCCTGGTGACAGGGGGTAATGAAAAACTGTTTTTT. This encodes CASSLVTGGNEKLFF.

This chain connects TRBV29-1 to TRBJ2-1; 10 bases fit TRBD1. The germline V gene has CDR1 SQVTM and CDR2 ANQGSEA. The CDR3 has 16 residues. The J segment lost 4 bases and the V segment lost 4 bases, leaving 10 bases of the junction unmatched. CDR3 sequence (DNA): TGCAGCGTTGGGGGCGGGAGGACAGGGGGATACAATGAGCAGTTCTTC. This translates into CSVGGGRTGGYNEQFF.

The chain combines TRBV11-2 with TRBJ2-1; 13 bases map to TRBD2. Germline CDR1 SGHAT, CDR2 FQNNGV. The CDR3 contains 15 residues. Trimming at V came to 1 base and at J to 9 bases, leaving 3 bases not matched to a gene. The CDR3 sequence: CASSLALAGGGEQFF. DNA of the CDR3: TGTGCCAGCAGCTTAGCACTAGCGGGAGGGGGTGAGCAGTTCTTC.

Points on this clone: This sample also contains other DNA sequences that code for the same CDR3. The chain carries TRBV6-5 and TRBJ2-3, with TRBD1 as a possible D gene (6 bases). The V gene lost 2 bases and the J gene lost 0 bases, with 9 bases spanning the gap. Germline CDR1 MNHEY, CDR2 SVGAGI. The CDR3 is 15 amino acids. This CDR3 reads CASSYAGASTDTQYF. In DNA form, the CDR3 reads TGTGCCAGCAGTTACGCAGGGGCTAGCACAGATACGCAGTATTTT.

This clone was found a few times. The gene calls are TRBV6-6 and TRBJ2-3, with 8 bases lining up with TRBD1. The length of the CDR3 is 14 residues. Germline trimming cut 5 bases from V and 3 bases from J; bases unmatched to any gene: 4. CDR1 MNHNY and CDR2 SVGAGI come from the germline V gene (reference sequence). CDR3 sequence (DNA): TGTGCCAGCAGTACTGGACAGGGAACAGATACGCAGTATTTT. This sequence encodes CASSTGQGTDTQYF.

This clone was observed a few times. The chain recombines TRBV29-1 with TRBJ1-2; D not resolved. Trimming left V 3 bases short and J 0 bases short, with 11 bases between. The germline CDR1 and CDR2 sequences are SQVTM and ANQGSEA. The CDR3 is 14 residues long. The CDR3: CSVDIRETNYGYTF. CDR3 sequence (DNA): TGCAGCGTTGACATCCGGGAAACTAACTATGGCTACACCTTC.

This clone has only a few counts. The chain couples TRBV30 to TRBJ2-3; no clear D. Trimming stripped 3 bases from V and 0 bases from J, with 13 bases between. Germline CDR1 GTSNPN, CDR2 SVGIG (reference sequence). The CDR3 runs 15 residues. CDR3: CAWSTPLASTDTQYF. The CDR3 nucleotides are TGTGCCTGGAGCACCCCCTTAGCTAGCACAGATACGCAGTATTTT.

The sample holds a few counts of this clone. The rearrangement uses TRBV13 and TRBJ2-3; possibly TRBD2 for D (6 bases). The CDR3 has 15 residues. CDR1 is PRHDT and CDR2 is FYEKMQ in the germline V gene (reference sequence). V was shortened by 5 bases and J by 2 bases, with 14 bases between the two germline ends. The CDR3 DNA follows: TGTGCCAGCAGCAGCCGGACTACCCCCACAGATACGCAGTATTTT. This encodes CASSSRTTPTDTQYF.

This clone was seen more than once but under ten times. CDR3 residues: CASSPTGTSVVYEQYF. The CDR3, as DNA: TGTGCCAGCAGCCCAACCGGGACTAGCGTTGTCTACGAGCAGTACTTC. The V call is TRBV7-2, the J call TRBJ2-7; 10 nucleotides match TRBD2. J was trimmed by 3 bases and V by 5 bases; bases with no gene match: 10. Germline CDR1 is SGHTA and CDR2 is FQGNSA. The CDR3 totals 16 residues.

The chain uses TRBV15 and TRBJ1-4; D is unresolved. V was cut by 0 bases and J by 7 bases, with 9 bases left in between. The germline CDR1 and CDR2 sequences are LNHNV and YYDKDF (reference sequence). This CDR3 contains 14 residues. CDR3 sequence: CATSREGGLEKLFF. The CDR3 nucleotides are TGTGCCACCAGCAGAGAAGGCGGTCTTGAAAAACTGTTTTTT.

This sequence joins TRBV30 and TRBJ2-2, with D hard to call. The V gene lost 0 bases and the J gene lost 2 bases, with 7 bases spanning the gap. The CDR3 extends over 14 amino acids. Germline V gene data show CDR1 as GTSNPN and CDR2 as SVGIG (reference sequence). CDR3 bases: TGTGCCTGGAGTGTACTACCAAACACCGGGGAGCTGTTTTTT. It translates to CAWSVLPNTGELFF.